A single sample gave rise to the 25 T cell receptor beta chains below, sequenced in a study of cytomegalovirus exposure and HLA in healthy donors. The primer mix had 60 Vbeta and 13 Jbeta primers. The data were produced by immunoSEQ multiplex PCR, yet TCRdb's version contains in-frame clones alone and is incomplete. The sample carries over 200,000 clones, about 79% recorded once. Sequencing used PBMCs. The receptors here all came from a male donor in good health and CMV-seronegative.

This clone turned up a few times. The rearrangement joins TRBV5-6 to TRBJ2-6; TRBD1 matches at 8 bases. V lost 6 bases and J lost 0; bases outside the gene matches: 8. The CDR3 is made up of 17 amino acids. From germline, CDR1 is SGHDT and CDR2 YYEEEE. The CDR3 DNA reads as TGTGCCAGCACTCCCCGGACAGGGCACTCTGGGGCCAACGTCCTGACTTTC. It codes for CASTPRTGHSGANVLTF.

The rearrangement joins TRBV28 to TRBJ1-4; the D is unclear. The CDR3 runs to 14 residues. Germline values: CDR1 MDHEN, CDR2 SYDVKM. V shed 7 bases and J shed 4 bases, with 13 bases lying between them. As DNA, the CDR3 is TGTGCCAGCACCCCCGCCGGACTTAATGAAAAACTGTTTTTT. Translated, it gives CASTPAGLNEKLFF.

This clone has a handful of counts. V usage is TRBV7-8 and J usage is TRBJ1-6, with D possibly TRBD1 on 5 matching bases. Germline loops: CDR1 SGHVS, CDR2 FQNEAQ. This CDR3 region has 16 residues. Deletions cut 1 base from V and 7 bases from J, with 14 bases between. CDR3 region: CASSLDGGRANSPLHF. Written as DNA, the CDR3 is TGTGCCAGCAGCTTAGACGGGGGAAGGGCGAATTCACCCCTCCACTTT.

The chain uses TRBV7-9 and TRBJ2-2; possibly TRBD2 for D (6 bases). The CDR3 is 16 residues long. The V end lost 6 bases, the J end lost 6 bases, and 20 bases lay between the germline ends. The V gene's germline CDR1 is SEHNR and CDR2 FQNEAQ (reference sequence). CDR3 amino acids: CASRFPGSGVAGELFF. The CDR3 DNA is TGTGCCAGCAGGTTCCCCGGTTCGGGAGTGGCCGGGGAGCTGTTTTTT.

This chain links TRBV19 with TRBJ1-4; possible D gene TRBD1, 6 bases. The CDR3 sequence is 16 residues long. V lost 10 bases and J lost 5, with 23 bases in between. Germline loops: CDR1 LNHDA, CDR2 SQIVND (reference sequence). The CDR3 nucleotides are TGTGCCACCAAAGACAGGAAGGGCAACTCGAATGAAAAACTGTTTTTT. Translated: CATKDRKGNSNEKLFF.

The chain carries TRBV7-9 and TRBJ2-1; 13 bases are a match to TRBD2. The germline V gene encodes CDR1 SEHNR and CDR2 FQNEAQ (reference sequence). This CDR3 region has 16 residues. J gave up 8 bases and V 6 bases, and 10 bases lay outside the gene matches. The CDR3 protein is CASRTSGRAKNDEQFF. The CDR3 nucleotides are TGTGCCAGCAGAACTAGCGGGAGGGCCAAAAACGATGAGCAGTTCTTC.

The gene calls are TRBV5-1 and TRBJ1-5; tentative D call: TRBD1 (6 bases). The germline gives CDR1 SGHRS, CDR2 YFSETQ. Trimming took off 0 bases at V and 7 bases at J, with 8 bases between the two ends. The CDR3 has 13 residues. CDR3 loop: CASSLEGGQPQHF. CDR3 nucleotides: TGCGCCAGCAGCTTGGAGGGGGGGCAGCCCCAGCATTTT.

The chain has TRBV9 and TRBJ1-5; 7 bases align to TRBD1. Germline V gene lookup returns CDR1 SGDLS and CDR2 YYNGEE. The CDR3 is made up of 14 amino acids. V dropped 4 bases and J dropped 6; count of bases not matched to a gene: 7. CDR3 residues: CASSSTGVGQPQHF. CDR3 bases: TGTGCCAGCAGCTCTACAGGGGTGGGTCAGCCCCAGCATTTT.

The genes are TRBV28 and TRBJ1-3; TRBD1 matches 7 bases. Germline V gives CDR1 MDHEN, CDR2 SYDVKM. V shed 2 bases, J shed 3 bases, and the junction held 13 bases outside the gene matches. The CDR3 spans 18 residues. In nucleotides, the CDR3 is TGTGCCAGCAGTTTACGAACGACAGGGATGTTGATTGGAAACACCATATATTTT. This gives the protein CASSLRTTGMLIGNTIYF.

The chain is built from TRBV6-5 and TRBJ1-1; 8 bases are shared with TRBD1. Germline V gene data show CDR1 as MNHEY and CDR2 as SVGAGI. CDR3 size: 15 residues. The V gene end was trimmed by 8 bases and the J gene end by 4 bases; junction bases not matched to a gene: 12. DNA of the CDR3: TGTGCCAGCCGCGCAGGGGGCGAGTTATTCACTGAAGCTTTCTTT. It translates to CASRAGGELFTEAFF.

The J gene is TRBJ2-5, the V gene TRBV5-1; TRBD2 might be the D (5 bases). The J call may be in error: the DNA end matches TRBJ2-7 better. Per germline, CDR1 SGHRS and CDR2 YFSETQ. The length of the CDR3 is 14 residues. The CDR3 spells CASSLAGLTYEQYF. The DNA for the CDR3 is TGCGCCAGCAGCTTGGCCGGACTGACCTACGAGCAGTACTTC.

This chain uses TRBV2 with TRBJ2-3; possible D gene TRBD1, 6 bases. Trimming stripped 5 bases from V and 5 bases from J, with 8 bases between. The CDR3 covers 12 residues. Germline V gene data show CDR1 as SNHLY and CDR2 as FYNNEI. The CDR3 coding sequence is TGTGCCAGCAGTACAGGGATAGATACGCAGTATTTT. Residues: CASSTGIDTQYF.

The chain couples TRBV7-9 to TRBJ2-7; 7 bases fit TRBD1. The CDR3 is 14 amino acids. Germline CDR1 is SEHNR and CDR2 is FQNEAQ (reference sequence). V lost 5 bases, J lost 3 bases, and 7 bases stayed unmatched. The CDR3 DNA is TGTGCCAGCAGCCCCCGGGACAGACTCTACGAGCAGTACTTC. It yields the protein CASSPRDRLYEQYF. Complete variable domain (other parts from reference TRBV7-9 and TRBJ2-7): DTGVSQNPRHKITKRGQNVTFRCDPISEHNRLYWYRQTLGQGPEFLTYFQNEAQLEKSRLLSDRFSAERPKGSFSTLEIQRTEQGDSAMYLCASSPRDRLYEQYFGPGTRLTVT.

This chain joins TRBV7-3 and TRBJ2-3; 9 nucleotides line up with TRBD1. V was pared by 6 bases and J by 3 bases, with 7 bases of the junction left unmatched. CDR1 is SGHTA, CDR2 FQGTGA, per germline. The length of the CDR3 is 15 residues. This CDR3 reads CASSFTGGSTDTQYF. The CDR3 DNA sequence: TGTGCCAGCAGTTTTACAGGGGGCTCTACAGATACGCAGTATTTT. The whole variable domain, remainder taken from reference TRBV7-3 and TRBJ2-3, is GAGVSQTPSNKVTEKGKYVELRCDPISGHTALYWYRQSLGQGPEFLIYFQGTGAADDSGLPNDRFFAVRPEGSVSTLKIQRTERGDSAVYLCASSFTGGSTDTQYFGPGTRLTVL.

This clone has a handful of counts. The chain joins TRBV5-6 to TRBJ1-1, with 7 bases matching TRBD1. Germline assignment: CDR1 SGHDT and CDR2 YYEEEE. This CDR3 has 14 residues. The J segment lost 2 bases and the V segment lost 3 bases, leaving 4 bases of the junction unmatched. The CDR3 sequence: CASSWGTENTEAFF. In nucleotides, the CDR3 is TGTGCCAGCAGCTGGGGGACAGAAAACACTGAAGCTTTCTTT.

This clone came up once. The rearrangement uses TRBV7-2 and TRBJ2-2, with D hard to call. V shed 3 bases and J shed 0 bases, with 5 bases lying between them. This CDR3 is 14 amino acids long. Germline CDR1 is SGHTA and CDR2 is FQGNSA. CDR3 in DNA: TGTGCCAGCAGCTTTGAGACGAACACCGGGGAGCTGTTTTTT. This gives the protein CASSFETNTGELFF.

This rearrangement joins TRBV7-2 to TRBJ2-1; weak D call: TRBD2 (7 bases). Germline lookup yields CDR1 SGHTA and CDR2 FQGNSA. The CDR3 is made up of 15 amino acids. V shed 1 base and J shed 8 bases, with 15 bases lying between them. Here the CDR3 DNA reads TGTGCCAGCAGCTTAGTTCTTAGGGGGGGGGATGAGCAGTTCTTC. It specifies CASSLVLRGGDEQFF.

The rearrangement links TRBV30 to TRBJ2-1; 16 positions match TRBD2. Germline V gives CDR1 GTSNPN, CDR2 SVGIG (reference sequence). The CDR3 is 20 amino acids. J gave up 6 bases and V 2 bases, and 16 bases lay outside the gene matches. The CDR3: CAWSPPGTSGGVFPINEQFF. CDR3 DNA sequence: TGTGCCTGGAGTCCCCCCGGGACTAGCGGGGGGGTCTTCCCCATCAATGAGCAGTTCTTC.

Regarding this clone: A much larger clone lies a single base off, so this may be a read error. The chain uses TRBV6-1 and TRBJ2-7; 11 positions match TRBD1. Germline lookup yields CDR1 MNHNS and CDR2 SASEGT. The V gene end was trimmed by 2 bases and the J gene end by 3 bases; junction bases not matched to a gene: 3. There are 15 residues in the CDR3. This CDR3 reads CASSEPGTGGYEQYF. The CDR3 nucleotides are TGTGCCAGCAGTGAACCCGGGACAGGGGGCTACGAGCAGTACTTC.

The J gene is TRBJ2-3, the V gene TRBV5-1; TRBD1 aligns across 12 bases. Germline CDR1 is SGHRS and CDR2 is YFSETQ. Germline trimming cut 5 bases from V and 4 bases from J; bases unmatched to any gene: 8. The length of the CDR3 is 16 residues. CDR3 sequence reads: CASRKAGQGASDTQYF. CDR3 in DNA: TGCGCCAGCAGGAAGGCGGGACAGGGGGCATCAGATACGCAGTATTTT.

The V and J genes are TRBV4-2 and TRBJ1-2; TRBD1 is a possible D gene (5 bases). With 4 bases removed from V and 4 bases from J, the gap between germline ends came to 7 bases. This CDR3 is built from 12 residues. Germline V gives CDR1 LGHNA, CDR2 YNFKEQ. The CDR3, as DNA: TGTGCCAGCAGCCCCGGGGGCTATGGCTACACCTTC. This gives the protein CASSPGGYGYTF.

The sample holds a few counts of this clone. The chain carries TRBV5-6 and TRBJ1-2; D is unresolved. The germline V and J ends were trimmed by 6 bases and 2 bases, with 17 bases remaining between them. CDR3 size: 15 residues. Germline values: CDR1 SGHDT, CDR2 YYEEEE. The CDR3 nucleotides are TGTGCCAGCACCTTCGGACGACGCGGGAACTATGGCTACACCTTC. It yields the protein CASTFGRRGNYGYTF.

CDR3 in DNA: TGCGCCAGCACCCTCCTAGCTAGCCAAAACATTCAGTACTTC. Translation: CASTLLASQNIQYF. The V call is TRBV4-1, the J call TRBJ2-4, with a possible D match to TRBD2 (5 bases). Trimming cost V 7 bases and J 5 bases, with 15 bases left between them. The CDR3 length is 14 residues. CDR1 MGHRA and CDR2 YSYEKL come from the germline V gene.

J is TRBJ1-2 and V is TRBV12-5; D may be TRBD1 (5 bases). The V and J ends lost 4 bases and 5 bases respectively, with 11 bases between them. This CDR3 comprises 13 residues. The germline V gene has CDR1 LGHNT and CDR2 FRNRAP. For the CDR3, the DNA is TGTGCTAGTGGTTGGGACTTAGGGTATGGCTACACCTTC. This sequence encodes CASGWDLGYGYTF.

The V call is TRBV18, the J call TRBJ1-1; D remains unclear. The CDR3 has 12 residues. The V gene's germline CDR1 is KGHSH and CDR2 LQKENI. V dropped 3 bases and J dropped 5 bases, with 7 bases sitting between them. CDR3 sequence (DNA): TGTGCCAGCTCACCCTATCGAACTGAAGCTTTCTTT. Protein sequence: CASSPYRTEAFF.